This entry is about one TCR beta chain. The antigen remains unidentified. In the original workflow: ImmunoSEQ gave junction-only sequences without quality scores, so filtering differed. Sequencing was performed with immunoSEQ multiplex PCR; in TCRdb, only in-frame clones are kept and a portion is missing. V, J and clone size were drawn from that table, and D and trimming were deduced from the DNA. Of more than 2,000,000 clones in the sample, about 92% were seen once. The record originates from a study of shared clonotypes between healthy human individuals. Study results and limitations: Naive CD4 clonotypes were shared across several donors at about 5.3%. Clonotypes shared by all four sorted-subset donors had higher generation probabilities than non-shared clonotypes.

Donors comprised healthy HIV-negative adults lacking recent acute infections or vaccinations. V lost 8 bases and J 12 bases, leaving 17 bases between the germline ends. The CDR3 consists of 13 residues. Germline-derived CDR1 and CDR2 are MDHEN and SYDVKM. The rearrangement joins TRBV28 to TRBJ2-6; D is tentatively TRBD1 or TRBD2 (5 bases each). Specimen: naive CD4+ T cells from PBMCs. The subset is: CD45RA+ positively selected. The sequence was collected from a man between 18 and 29 years old in good health. Some clones in this sample may be carry-over from other donors' samples. For the CDR3, the DNA is TGTGCCAGCGGAACCCATGGGGGTAGCGTCCTGACTTTC. It codes for CASGTHGGSVLTF.